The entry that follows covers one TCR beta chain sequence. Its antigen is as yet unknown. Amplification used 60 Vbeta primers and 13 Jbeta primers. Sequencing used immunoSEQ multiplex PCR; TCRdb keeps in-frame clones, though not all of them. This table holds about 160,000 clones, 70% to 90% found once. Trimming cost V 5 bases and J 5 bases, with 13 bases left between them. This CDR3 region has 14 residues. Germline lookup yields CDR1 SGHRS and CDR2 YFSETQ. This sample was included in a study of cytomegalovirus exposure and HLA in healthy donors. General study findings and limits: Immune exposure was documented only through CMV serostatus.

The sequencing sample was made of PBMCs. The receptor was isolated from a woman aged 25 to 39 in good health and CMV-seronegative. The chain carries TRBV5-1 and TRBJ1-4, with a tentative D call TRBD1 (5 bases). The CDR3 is CASSPRAENEKLFF. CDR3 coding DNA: TGCGCCAGCAGTCCCAGGGCGGAGAATGAAAAACTGTTTTTT. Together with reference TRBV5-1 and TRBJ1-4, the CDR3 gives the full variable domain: KAGVTQTPRYLIKTRGQQVTLSCSPISGHRSVSWYQQTPGQGLQFLFEYFSETQRNKGNFPGRFSGRQFSNSRSEMNVSTLELGDSALYLCASSPRAENEKLFFGSGTQLSVL.